This record looks at one TCR beta chain sequence and its context. These data are taken from a study of shared clonotypes between healthy human individuals. In the authors' methods: Filtering was not the same, since immunoSEQ gave junction-only sequences without quality scores. Assay used: immunoSEQ multiplex PCR; TCRdb lists only in-frame clones, some missing. V, J and clone size are taken as reported in that table, and D and trimming were inferred from the DNA itself. The table includes over a million clones, approximately 80% detected once. CDR1 SEHNR and CDR2 FQNEAQ come from the germline V gene (reference sequence). With 11 bases removed from V and 0 bases from J, the gap between germline ends came to 11 bases. The CDR3 runs 12 residues.

Specimen: memory CD4+ T cells from PBMCs. The subset denotes: CD45RA-negative fraction. This TCR came from a man aged 18 to 29 in good health. Some clones in this sample may be carry-over from other donors' samples. V gene TRBV7-9 combines with J gene TRBJ2-7, with D possibly TRBD2 on 6 matching bases. CDR3 DNA: TGTGCCGCGGGGCGGAACTCCTACGAGCAGTACTTC. Encoded protein: CAAGRNSYEQYF. Full variable domain (rest looked up from reference TRBV7-9 and TRBJ2-7): DTGVSQNPRHKITKRGQNVTFRCDPISEHNRLYWYRQTLGQGPEFLTYFQNEAQLEKSRLLSDRFSAERPKGSFSTLEIQRTEQGDSAMYLCAAGRNSYEQYFGPGTRLTVT.